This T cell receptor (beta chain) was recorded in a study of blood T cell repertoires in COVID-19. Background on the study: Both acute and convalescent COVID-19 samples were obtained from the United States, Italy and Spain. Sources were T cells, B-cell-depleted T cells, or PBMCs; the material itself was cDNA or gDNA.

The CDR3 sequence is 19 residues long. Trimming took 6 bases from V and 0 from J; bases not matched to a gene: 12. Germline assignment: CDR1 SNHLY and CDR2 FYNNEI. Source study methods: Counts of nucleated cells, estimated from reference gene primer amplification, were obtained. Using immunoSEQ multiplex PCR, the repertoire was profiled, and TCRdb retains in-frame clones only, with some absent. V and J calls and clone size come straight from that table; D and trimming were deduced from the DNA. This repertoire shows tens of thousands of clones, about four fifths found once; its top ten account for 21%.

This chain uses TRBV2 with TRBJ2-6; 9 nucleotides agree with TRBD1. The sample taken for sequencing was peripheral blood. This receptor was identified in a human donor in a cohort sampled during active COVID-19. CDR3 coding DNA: TGTGCCAGCAGGCACCAGGCCGGACAGGGGAGCTCTGGGGCCAACGTCCTGACTTTC. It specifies CASRHQAGQGSSGANVLTF.